These 25 T cell receptor beta chains were all obtained from the same sample, sequenced in a study of Graves' ophthalmopathy and Graves' hyperthyroidism. TCR beta CDR3 regions were amplified from RNA transcripts. Amplification began with first-round RT-PCR using HTBI primers, then second-round multiplex PCR was performed. TCRdb fed the multiplex PCR reads into MiXCR, producing one record per CDR3 protein. The sample has about 25,000 distinct CDR3 sequences, 48% seen once. Specimen: peripheral blood. Receptors originate from an adult woman with stable Graves' hyperthyroidism.

This clonotype was recorded many times. This sequence joins TRBV5-8 and TRBJ1-5; 8 bases line up with TRBD1. The length of the CDR3 is 13 residues. The germline gives CDR1 SGHTS, CDR2 YDEGEE. Trimming removed 5 bases from V and 6 bases from J; junction bases left unmatched: 4. The CDR3 region has the DNA TGTGCCAGCAGTCGACAGGGGAGTCAGCCCCAGCATTTT. Residues: CASSRQGSQPQHF. The full variable domain, its missing parts supplied by reference TRBV5-8 and TRBJ1-5, is EAGVTQSPTHLIKTRGQQATLRCSPISGHTSVYWYQQALGLGLQFLLWYDEGEERNRGNFPPRFSGRQFPNYSSELNVNALELEDSALYLCASSRQGSQPQHFGDGTRLSIL.

This clonotype has ten or more counts. The V call is TRBV5-6, the J call TRBJ1-5; a weak D match, TRBD1 (6 bases). There are 16 residues in the CDR3. The V gene's germline CDR1 is SGHDT and CDR2 YYEEEE. The V and J ends lost 1 base and 6 bases respectively, with 17 bases between them. The CDR3 coding sequence is TGTGCCAGCAGCTTGATCGGCCAGGGGAGTATTCAGCCCCAGCATTTT. Protein product: CASSLIGQGSIQPQHF.

This clonotype is medium-sized in the sample. The rearrangement joins TRBV24-1 to TRBJ2-5; D might be TRBD1 (6 bases). The V end was cut by 4 bases, the J end by 0 bases, with 11 bases between. CDR1 and CDR2 from the germline V gene are KGHDR and SFDVKD. This CDR3 has 15 residues. CDR3 sequence reads: CATSDVGQYQETQYF. The CDR3 coding sequence is TGTGCCACCAGTGACGTTGGACAGTACCAAGAGACCCAGTACTTC.

V and J are TRBV6-5 and TRBJ2-3; 16 nucleotides line up with TRBD2. In germline, CDR1 is MNHEY, CDR2 SVGAGI. The length of the CDR3 is 18 residues. Losses at the gene ends were 4 bases for V and 6 bases for J; bases not matched to a gene: 10. The CDR3 spells CASSSRAGLAGGTDTQYF. CDR3 DNA: TGTGCCAGCAGTTCCCGGGCGGGACTAGCGGGAGGGACGGATACGCAGTATTTT.

With regard to this clonotype: No conserved phenylalanine or tryptophan is present at the end of the CDR3, so a read error is the likely explanation. The DNA is left out, because the CDR3 cannot be placed on it with certainty; the CDR3 is given as TCRdb lists it. The chain uses TRBV28 and TRBJ1-1; the D call TRBD1 from the table was never checked on the DNA. The CDR3 sequence runs 16 residues, both termini included. From germline, CDR1 is MDHEN and CDR2 SYDVKM. The CDR3 reads CASSLRARDRNTEAFL.

The chain employs TRBV11-3 and TRBJ2-7; 13 bases fit TRBD2. V was clipped by 4 bases and J by 3 bases; unmatched bases: 3. The CDR3 sequence is 15 residues long. The germline V gene encodes CDR1 SGHNT and CDR2 YENEEA. For the CDR3, the DNA is TGTGCCAGCAGCTACGGACTAGCGGGAGACTACGAGCAGTACTTC. Its translation is CASSYGLAGDYEQYF.

This clonotype was picked up one time. The chain recombines TRBV19 with TRBJ1-5; TRBD1 aligns across 8 bases. The CDR3 runs 14 residues. In germline, CDR1 is LNHDA, CDR2 SQIVND (reference sequence). J lost 5 bases, V lost 5 bases, and 5 bases had no gene match. The CDR3 region has the DNA TGTGCCAGTAGTCCGGGACAGGTTGATCAGCCCCAGCATTTT. This sequence encodes CASSPGQVDQPQHF.

This clonotype is medium-sized. This rearrangement joins TRBV9 to TRBJ2-3; 9 positions match TRBD1. The CDR3 extends over 15 amino acids. Germline V gene lookup returns CDR1 SGDLS and CDR2 YYNGEE. The junction had 7 bases not matched to a gene; V was cut back by 4 bases and J by 4 bases. CDR3 amino acids: CASSPTGQGADTQYF. CDR3 DNA: TGTGCCAGCAGCCCCACGGGACAGGGCGCAGATACGCAGTATTTT.

The rearrangement uses TRBV7-6 and TRBJ2-1; D remains unclear. Germline V gene lookup returns CDR1 SGHVS and CDR2 FNYEAQ. CDR3 length equals 12 residues. V lost 1 base and J lost 8, with 6 bases in between. The CDR3 loop reads CASSLERDEQFF. Here the CDR3 DNA reads TGTGCCAGCAGCTTAGAGCGCGATGAGCAGTTCTTC.

This clonotype qualifies as medium-sized. The gene calls are TRBV29-1 and TRBJ2-7; TRBD1 might be the D (6 bases). The germline CDR1 and CDR2 sequences are SQVTM and ANQGSEA. V lost 2 bases to trimming and J lost 3 bases, with 17 bases between them. The length of the CDR3 is 15 residues. The CDR3 nucleotides read TGCAGCGTTGAAATTTCGGACAGACACGACTACGAGCAGTACTTC. Residues: CSVEISDRHDYEQYF.

Many counts were recorded for this clonotype. The rearrangement joins TRBV18 to TRBJ1-4, with D perhaps matching TRBD1 (6 bases). The CDR3 contains 13 residues. Germline V lookup: CDR1 KGHSH, CDR2 LQKENI. The V end was cut by 6 bases, the J end by 3 bases, with 8 bases between. The CDR3 here is CASSQGPNEKLFF. CDR3 nucleotides: TGTGCCAGCTCTCAGGGGCCTAATGAAAAACTGTTTTTT.

The chain employs TRBV6-1 and TRBJ2-7; 9 positions match TRBD1. From germline, CDR1 is MNHNS and CDR2 SASEGT. Losses at the gene ends were 6 bases for V and 5 bases for J; bases not matched to a gene: 8. There are 14 residues in the CDR3. CDR3 residues: CASSRTGEVDEQYF. As DNA, the CDR3 is TGTGCCAGCAGCCGGACAGGGGAAGTCGACGAGCAGTACTTC.

V and J are TRBV7-2 and TRBJ2-3; TRBD2 matches at 8 bases. In germline, CDR1 is SGHTA, CDR2 FQGNSA. After removal of 1 base from V and 4 bases from J, the junction contained 7 bases not matched to a gene. This CDR3 is built from 16 residues. CDR3 DNA: TGTGCCAGCAGCTTAGGCGGCGGGAGGAGCGCAGATACGCAGTATTTT. Its protein is CASSLGGGRSADTQYF. Together with reference TRBV7-2 and TRBJ2-3, the CDR3 gives the full variable domain: GAGVSQSPSNKVTEKGKDVELRCDPISGHTALYWYRQSLGQGLEFLIYFQGNSAPDKSGLPSDRFSAERTGGSVSTLTIQRTQQEDSAVYLCASSLGGGRSADTQYFGPGTRLTVL.

This clonotype was picked up a small number of times. With a much larger clone just one base away, this may be a read error. The V gene is TRBV18, the J gene TRBJ1-2; 8 bases are a match to TRBD1. The J segment lost 4 bases and the V segment lost 8 bases, leaving 6 bases of the junction unmatched. Per the germline V gene, CDR1 is KGHSH and CDR2 is LQKENI. CDR3 length: 13 residues. CDR3 amino acids: CASGAGQAYGYTF. The CDR3 DNA follows: TGTGCCAGCGGGGCGGGACAGGCCTATGGCTACACCTTC.

Concerning this clonotype: The germline gene is not matched at one end of the junction; a read error may be the cause. J is TRBJ1-6 and V is TRBV2, with a weak D call TRBD1 (5 bases). The CDR3 covers 13 residues. Germline CDR1 is SNHLY and CDR2 is FYNNEI. The CDR3 loop reads CTSTGVGNSPLHF. The CDR3 DNA reads as TGTACCAGCACGGGGGTCGGAAATTCACCCCTCCACTTT.

The chain links TRBV27 to TRBJ1-4, with TRBD1 matching 12 bases. The CDR3 has 20 amino acids. From germline, CDR1 is MNHEY and CDR2 SMNVEV (reference sequence). The V and J ends lost 4 bases and 7 bases, in that order; junction bases with no gene match: 19. As DNA, the CDR3 is TGTGCCAGCAGTTCCCCCCCGGGACAGGGGGCGAGGGAGTGGAGTGAAAAACTGTTTTTT. It codes for CASSSPPGQGAREWSEKLFF.

This clonotype appeared a single time. Germline and junction disagree at one end, which may indicate a read error. The chain carries TRBV4-1 and TRBJ1-2; tentatively, D is TRBD1 (6 bases). The length of the CDR3 is 13 residues. Germline lookup yields CDR1 MGHRA and CDR2 YSYEKL. CDR3 DNA sequence: TGCGCCAGCAGCCAAGACCACATTGGGGGCTGCACCTTC. Its protein is CASSQDHIGGCTF.

This clonotype showed up just once. The chain employs TRBV19 and TRBJ2-7; 16 nucleotides align to TRBD2. The CDR3 extends over 18 amino acids. Trimming removed 5 bases from V and 2 bases from J; junction bases left unmatched: 9. The germline V gene has CDR1 LNHDA and CDR2 SQIVND (reference sequence). CDR3 amino acids: CASSASGTSGRGTYEQYF. The CDR3 nucleotides read TGTGCCAGTAGTGCCAGCGGGACTAGCGGGAGGGGAACCTACGAGCAGTACTTC.

This clonotype was counted ten times or more. A much larger clone is a single base away; this may be a read error. V gene TRBV5-6 combines with J gene TRBJ1-2, with no clear D. The CDR3 is 14 residues long. Trimming stripped 5 bases from V and 3 bases from J, with 14 bases between. CDR1 is SGHDT and CDR2 is YYEEEE in the germline V gene. CDR3 amino acids: CASSQRSGYYGYTF. The CDR3 DNA reads TGTGCCAGCAGTCAGAGGAGCGGGTACTATGGCTACACCTTC.

As regards this clonotype: At one of its ends the junction is not consistent with the germline gene, which may arise from a read error. V is TRBV5-1 and J is TRBJ1-1; D is perhaps TRBD1 (6 bases). This CDR3 has 16 residues. Germline CDR1 is SGHRS and CDR2 is YFSETQ. The CDR3 DNA reads as TGCGCCAGCAGCCCGGGGGGGGGGTCGGGGGACACGGAAGCTTTCTTT. Residues: CASSPGGGSGDTEAFF. The variable domain in full, with the rest retrieved from reference TRBV5-1 and TRBJ1-1, is KAGVTQTPRYLIKTRGQQVTLSCSPISGHRSVSWYQQTPGQGLQFLFEYFSETQRNKGNFPGRFSGRQFSNSRSEMNVSTLELGDSALYLCASSPGGGSGDTEAFFGQGTRLTVV.

This clonotype was found many times. The chain uses TRBV6-1 and TRBJ1-1; D gene unclear. The CDR3 extends over 13 amino acids. Trimming removed 6 bases from V and 1 base from J, with 9 bases in between. CDR1 MNHNS and CDR2 SASEGT come from the germline V gene. As DNA, the CDR3 is TGTGCCAGCAGCTCCTCGGGGAACACTGAAGCTTTCTTT. As protein: CASSSSGNTEAFF.

The chain recombines TRBV10-3 with TRBJ1-2; 11 positions agree with TRBD1. CDR3 size: 15 residues. Germline V gives CDR1 ENHRY, CDR2 SYGVKD. Unmatched junction bases numbered 4, after V lost 2 bases and J lost 5 bases. CDR3 residues: CAISERTGGRYGYTF. As DNA, the CDR3 is TGTGCCATCAGTGAGCGGACAGGGGGCAGGTATGGCTACACCTTC.

The chain carries TRBV2 and TRBJ2-1; 15 nucleotides agree with TRBD2. This CDR3 is 16 amino acids long. V was clipped by 3 bases and J by 9 bases; unmatched bases: 6. Germline-derived CDR1 and CDR2 are SNHLY and FYNNEI. The CDR3, as DNA: TGTGCCAGCAGTGATCCGGGACTAGCGGGAGGCGGTGAGCAGTTCTTC. Translating it yields CASSDPGLAGGGEQFF.

By its share, this clonotype is medium-sized (0.01 to 0.1%). The CDR3 protein is CSASGDRAFEAFF. CDR3 bases: TGCAGTGCCTCCGGGGACAGGGCATTTGAAGCTTTCTTT. The rearrangement links TRBV20-1 to TRBJ1-1, with 9 bases matching TRBD1. CDR1 is DFQATT and CDR2 is SNEGSKA in the germline V gene (reference sequence). J gave up 7 bases and V 6 bases, and 9 bases lay outside the gene matches. The CDR3 runs 13 residues.

This clonotype was counted many times. The CDR3 is CASSILGPDSGNTIYF. The CDR3, as DNA: TGCGCCAGCAGCATACTCGGGCCTGACTCTGGAAACACCATATATTTT. V gene TRBV5-1 combines with J gene TRBJ1-3; D not resolved. Per the germline V gene, CDR1 is SGHRS and CDR2 is YFSETQ. V shed 4 bases and J shed 0 bases, with 14 bases lying between them. This CDR3 has 16 amino acids.